These T cell receptor beta chains were read from a single sample in a study of shared clonotypes between healthy human individuals. The assay was immunoSEQ multiplex PCR, and TCRdb's table has in-frame clones only and misses some. Of about 2.1 million clones in the sample, just under 95% are singletons; the top ten hold over 1.5%. The sequenced sample was naive CD8+ T cells from PBMCs. Every receptor here comes from a man between 18 and 29 years old in good health. Some clones in this sample may be carry-over from other donors' samples. CDR3s include the opening cysteine and the closing phenylalanine or tryptophan. The D gene is left open where the match is weak. Where a row states a size, it is once, few, many or the class of an expanded clone; other rows omit it.

>TRBJ1-1|.|TRBV29-1|.
TGCAGCGTTGTGGATTACACTGAAGCTTTCTTT
CSVVDYTEAFF
>TRBJ2-7|TRBD1|TRBV28|once
TGTGCCAGCAGTTTGTGGGACAGGGAATACGAGCAGTACTTC
CASSLWDREYEQYF
>TRBJ2-4|.|TRBV27|once
TGTGCCAGCAGTTTGGAAGGCCAGCCTTTTGACATTCAGTACTTC
CASSLEGQPFDIQYF
>TRBJ1-1|TRBD1|TRBV30|few
TGTGCCTGGAGGGGACAGAGTTACACTGAAGCTTTCTTT
CAWRGQSYTEAFF
>TRBJ2-1|TRBD2|TRBV4-1|.
TGCGCCAGCAGCCAAGTGGGCGGGAGCGGGAATGAGCAGTTCTTC
CASSQVGGSGNEQFF
>TRBJ1-1|.|TRBV6-5|.
TGTGCCAGCACCCCCAGGGCAGGGGAAGCTTTCTTT
CASTPRAGEAFF
>TRBJ2-1|TRBD1|TRBV2|.
TGTGCCGCCATCAGTAGGGGACAGGTTGGGAACAATGAGCAGTTCTTC
CAAISRGQVGNNEQFF
>TRBJ2-7|TRBD1|TRBV5-1|few
TGCGCCAGCAGCCCCCGGGACAGCTCCTACGAGCAGTACTTC
CASSPRDSSYEQYF
>TRBJ2-7|TRBD1|TRBV6-5|once
TGTGCCAGCAGTTGGACAGGATTGTCACGCGAGCAGTACTTC
CASSWTGLSREQYF
>TRBJ2-7|TRBD2|TRBV7-6|.
TGTGCCAGCAGCTTACTAGCGGGAATAGACGAGCAGTACTTC
CASSLLAGIDEQYF
>TRBJ1-2|.|TRBV11-2|.
TGTGCCAGCAGCTTAGATGGACAGCCCCGCCACTATGGCTACACCTTC
CASSLDGQPRHYGYTF
>TRBJ2-1|.|TRBV11-1|.
TGTGCCAGCAGCACTCGGGACTCCCTCAATGAGCAGTTCTTC
CASSTRDSLNEQFF
>TRBJ1-1|TRBD1|TRBV5-1|.
TGCGCCAGCAGCTCCCACCCGCGCACCAGACCGGGACAGGGAGTTCTTTTGAACACTGAAGCTTTCTTT
CASSSHPRTRPGQGVLLNTEAFF